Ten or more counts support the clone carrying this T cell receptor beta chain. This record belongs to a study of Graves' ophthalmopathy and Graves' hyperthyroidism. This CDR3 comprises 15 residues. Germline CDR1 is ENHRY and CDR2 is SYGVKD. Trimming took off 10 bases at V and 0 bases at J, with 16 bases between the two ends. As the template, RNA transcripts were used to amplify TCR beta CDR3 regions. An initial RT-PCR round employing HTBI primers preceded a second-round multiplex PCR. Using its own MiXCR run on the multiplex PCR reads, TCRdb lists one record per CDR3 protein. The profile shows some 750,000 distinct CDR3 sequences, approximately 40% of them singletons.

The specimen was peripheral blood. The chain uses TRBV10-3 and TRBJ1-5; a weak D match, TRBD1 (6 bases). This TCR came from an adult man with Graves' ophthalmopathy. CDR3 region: CASRTQGYSNQPQHF. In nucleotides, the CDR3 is TGTGCCAGCAGAACTCAGGGGTATAGCAATCAGCCCCAGCATTTT.